Below, one T cell receptor beta chain is given with its context. The CDR3 is made up of 16 amino acids. The germline V gene encodes CDR1 SGHKS and CDR2 YYEKEE (reference sequence). V shed 0 bases, J shed 2 bases, and the junction held 5 bases outside the gene matches. The data are from a study of blood T cell repertoires in COVID-19. Turning to the study itself: The cDNA or gDNA used as material had been derived from T cells, B-cell-depleted T cells, or PBMCs.

Here immunoSEQ multiplex PCR was the method, and the copy in TCRdb shows in-frame clones only, minus some. The sample holds 50,000 or so clones, more than 80% seen once. This chain links TRBV5-5 with TRBJ2-3, with TRBD2 matching 8 bases. The material sequenced was peripheral blood. The sequence was collected from a man between 65 and 85 years old with active COVID-19. In DNA form, the CDR3 reads TGTGCCAGCAGCTTGGCCCCTAGCGGGTACACAGATACGCAGTATTTT. It codes for CASSLAPSGYTDTQYF.